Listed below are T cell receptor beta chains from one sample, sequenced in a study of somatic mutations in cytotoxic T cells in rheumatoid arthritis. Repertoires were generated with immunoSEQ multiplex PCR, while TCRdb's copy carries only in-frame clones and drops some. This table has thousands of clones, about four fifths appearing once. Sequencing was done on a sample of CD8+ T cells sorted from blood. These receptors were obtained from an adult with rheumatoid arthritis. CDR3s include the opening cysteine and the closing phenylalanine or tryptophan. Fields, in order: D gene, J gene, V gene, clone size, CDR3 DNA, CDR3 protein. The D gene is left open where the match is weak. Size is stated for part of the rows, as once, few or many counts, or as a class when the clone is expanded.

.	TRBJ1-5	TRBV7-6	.	TGTGCCAGCAGCTCCTGGGGGGGCAATCAGCCCCAGCATTTT	CASSSWGGNQPQHF
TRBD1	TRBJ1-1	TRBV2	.	TGTGCCAGCAGTAATCTTCTATCTTCAACAGGGGCCTTGCCTGAAGCTTTCTTT	CASSNLLSSTGALPEAFF
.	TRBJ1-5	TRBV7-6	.	TGTGCCAGCAGCCGGGCAGGGGAGCCCCAGCATTTT	CASSRAGEPQHF
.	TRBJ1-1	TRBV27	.	TGTGCCAGCGGCGCTCCATTTTGGACTGAAGCTTTCTTT	CASGAPFWTEAFF
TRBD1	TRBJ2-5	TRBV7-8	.	TGTGCCAGCAGCTCACCGGGCGGGACAGGGTTTACGGGGCAGTACTTC	CASSSPGGTGFTGQYF
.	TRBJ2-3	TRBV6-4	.	TGTGCCAGCAGTGACTCACCGGGGGGCACAGATACGCAGTATTTT	CASSDSPGGTDTQYF
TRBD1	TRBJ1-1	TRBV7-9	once	TGTGCCAGCAGCTTAGTCAGGGGGAGCACTGAAGCTTTCTTT	CASSLVRGSTEAFF
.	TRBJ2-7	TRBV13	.	TGTGCCAGCAGCCCAACCGAGGGAGGCTACGAGCAGTACTTC	CASSPTEGGYEQYF
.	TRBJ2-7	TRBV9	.	TGTGCCAGCAGCGTAGAATGGGGCGACGAGCAGTACTTC	CASSVEWGDEQYF
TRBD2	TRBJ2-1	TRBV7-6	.	TGTGCCAGCAGCTATACTAGCGGGGGGGCCGGTGAGCAGTTCTTC	CASSYTSGGAGEQFF
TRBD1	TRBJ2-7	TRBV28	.	TGTGCCAGCAGCCCTAAACCGGACAGGGAGCCCTACGAGCAGTACTTC	CASSPKPDREPYEQYF
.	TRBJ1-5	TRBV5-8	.	TGTGCCAGCAGCTGGAGGGTAGGATATAGCAATCAGCCCCAGCATTTT	CASSWRVGYSNQPQHF
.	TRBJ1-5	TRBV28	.	TGTGCCAGCAGTTCTTTATGGGTTGGGGGGAGCAATCAGCCCCAGCATTTT	CASSSLWVGGSNQPQHF
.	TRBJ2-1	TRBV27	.	TGTGCCAGCAGTCTCTACGGGGGATACAATGAGCAGTTCTTC	CASSLYGGYNEQFF